The rows below give T cell receptor beta chains drawn from one sample of a study of siplizumab effects on memory and regulatory T cells. Clones were read by immunoSEQ multiplex PCR, and TCRdb kept only the in-frame ones, dropping some. In the table there are around 100,000 clones, 94% of which are singletons. Material: Tregs sorted from blood. The receptors derive from a human donor in good health. The CDR3 runs from the conserved cysteine through the conserved F or W.

j_call,v_call,cdr3_aa
TRBJ1-2,TRBV28,CASSFFRGLGYTF
TRBJ1-1,TRBV9,CASSPRGTNTEAFF
TRBJ1-1,TRBV5-1,CASRATGGFESFF
TRBJ1-1,TRBV28,CASRRGGLTEAFF
TRBJ1-1,TRBV18,CASSPPSGGNRRQGAFF
TRBJ2-7,TRBV25-1,CASSEFRGLAYEQYF
TRBJ2-1,TRBV18,CASSPRLADYNEQFF
TRBJ2-7,TRBV11-1,CASSLAVGQSKYF
TRBJ1-5,TRBV29-1,CSVEVYQGQPQHF
TRBJ2-5,TRBV6-5,CASRRGLALQETQYF
TRBJ2-6,TRBV11-1,CASSDPRVPGANVLTF
TRBJ1-2,TRBV6-6,CASFLPGRAGSYGYTF
TRBJ2-7,TRBV11-2,CASSLQLGLASKYEQYF
TRBJ2-3,TRBV5-1,CASSLGYSDTQYF
TRBJ1-1,TRBV28,CASSFPEGGRTEAFF
TRBJ2-2,TRBV10-2,CASKASGSFRGELFF
TRBJ1-2,TRBV6-6,CASRLGTSPLGGYTF
TRBJ2-1,TRBV20-1,CSARGNEKQFF
TRBJ2-1,TRBV2,CASRAGGSYNEQFF
TRBJ1-3,TRBV27,CASSSSVSGNTIYF
TRBJ1-3,TRBV6-1,CASSVKGFETGNTIYF
TRBJ1-4,TRBV20-1,CSARVYEKLFF
TRBJ1-2,TRBV25-1,CASSEFGGYTF
TRBJ2-2,TRBV19,CASSTPLNTGELFF
TRBJ2-1,TRBV19,CASSILGAGVVNEQFF
TRBJ2-3,TRBV28,CASSLQFSTDTQYF
TRBJ2-7,TRBV6-5,CASSPRAVVHEQYF
TRBJ2-7,TRBV20-1,CSAPTPPEQYF
TRBJ2-7,TRBV6-5,CASSRKSAYEQYF